This is a list of T cell receptor beta chains from one sample in a study of technical replicates of blood from a few donors. Profiled with immunoSEQ multiplex PCR; TCRdb holds only in-frame clones, not every one. The sample carries under 95,000 clones, roughly 98% recorded once. The sequenced sample was T cells isolated from PBMCs. All receptors derive from a human donor in good health. Both conserved end residues are part of each CDR3. A D gene is named only where the DNA matches it firmly. A clone size is listed for some rows: how often the clone was seen (once, few, many), or a class if it is expanded.

D gene | J gene | V gene | clone size | CDR3 DNA | CDR3 protein
- | TRBJ1-2 | TRBV9 | - | TGTGCCAGCAGCGTACGGTCAGGCTATGGCTACACCTTC | CASSVRSGYGYTF
- | TRBJ1-5 | TRBV30 | once | TGTGCCTGGAGTGTAGCGGGGGCCTTCAATCAGCCCCAGCATTTT | CAWSVAGAFNQPQHF
- | TRBJ1-5 | TRBV18 | - | TGTGCCAGCTCACCACAATCAACAGAAAGCAATCAGCCCCAGCATTTT | CASSPQSTESNQPQHF
- | TRBJ1-6 | TRBV25-1 | - | TGTGCCAGCAGTGAATCGCGCGGTTCACCCCTCCACTTT | CASSESRGSPLHF
- | TRBJ2-7 | TRBV18 | - | TGTGCCAGCTCACCACAAGACGGGACCTACGAGCAGTACTTC | CASSPQDGTYEQYF
- | TRBJ1-3 | TRBV6-1 | once | TGTGCCAGCAGTGAAGTCAGGGGAGTGTTGAGCTCTGGAAACACCATATATTTT | CASSEVRGVLSSGNTIYF
- | TRBJ1-1 | TRBV7-9 | - | TGTGCCAGCAGCCGGACAGCAACCACTGAAGCTTTCTTT | CASSRTATTEAFF
- | TRBJ1-1 | TRBV19 | - | TGTGCCAGTAGTCCCCGCCCAGGGAATCCTGAAGCTTTCTTT | CASSPRPGNPEAFF
- | TRBJ1-3 | TRBV19 | - | TGTGCCAGCCATGGCGGACAGTACTCTGGAAACACCATATATTTT | CASHGGQYSGNTIYF
- | TRBJ2-5 | TRBV11-3 | once | TGTGCCAGCAGCTTAGGACTAAAAGAGACCCAGTACTTC | CASSLGLKETQYF
TRBD1 | TRBJ2-1 | TRBV6-6 | - | TGTGCCAGCAGCCCAGGGGGCCCTAGGTACAATGAGCAGTTCTTC | CASSPGGPRYNEQFF
- | TRBJ2-1 | TRBV4-1 | - | TGCGCCAGCAGCCAAGGGACGGGAGATACCTACAATGAGCAGTTCTTC | CASSQGTGDTYNEQFF
- | TRBJ1-5 | TRBV6-5 | - | TGTGCCAGCAGGGTGGCTCGGGGTCAGCCCCAGCATTTT | CASRVARGQPQHF
- | TRBJ1-6 | TRBV9 | - | TGTGCCAGCAGCGTTTTAGAGGAGAGTTCACCCCTCCACTTT | CASSVLEESSPLHF
TRBD1 | TRBJ2-7 | TRBV29-1 | - | TGCAGCGCGGGGACAGGGGGCTTCGAGCAGTACTTC | CSAGTGGFEQYF
- | TRBJ2-1 | TRBV27 | once | TGTGCCAGCAGTTTATTATTAAGCCGGGACTCCCGCGACAATGAGCAGTTCTTC | CASSLLLSRDSRDNEQFF
TRBD2 | TRBJ2-6 | TRBV19 | - | TGTGCCAGTAGTATAGCAACTAGCGGGGGGCATTTTAACGTCCTGACTTTC | CASSIATSGGHFNVLTF
- | TRBJ1-1 | TRBV5-1 | - | TGCGCCAGCAGCAACCTGGGCTCCGGGGGCACTGAAGCTTTCTTT | CASSNLGSGGTEAFF
TRBD1 | TRBJ2-1 | TRBV7-3 | - | TGTGCCAGCAGCTTGGGACAGACTCTCTACAATGAGCAGTTCTTC | CASSLGQTLYNEQFF
- | TRBJ2-2 | TRBV18 | - | TGTGCCAGCTCACCATTTGAGGGAGTAAACACCGGGGAGCTGTTTTTT | CASSPFEGVNTGELFF
TRBD2 | TRBJ2-1 | TRBV7-9 | - | TGTGCCAGCAGCTTGAGCGGGGGGGCGAGCAATGAGCAGTTCTTC | CASSLSGGASNEQFF
- | TRBJ1-2 | TRBV29-1 | - | TGCAGCGTTGATCCGGACTATGGCTACACCTTC | CSVDPDYGYTF
- | TRBJ2-1 | TRBV5-1 | - | TGCGCCAGCAGCTTGGTAGCGGACTCCTACAATGAGCAGTTCTTC | CASSLVADSYNEQFF
- | TRBJ2-7 | TRBV4-2 | - | TGTGCCAGCAGCCAGCCGTTAGCGGTAAGCTCCTACGAGCAGTACTTC | CASSQPLAVSSYEQYF
- | TRBJ2-5 | TRBV6-5 | - | TGTGCCAGCAGGATCCGCCCATACTACCAAGAGACCCAGTACTTC | CASRIRPYYQETQYF
TRBD1 | TRBJ2-7 | TRBV4-1 | - | TGCGCCAGCAGCCAGGGACAGTACAACTACGAGCAGTACTTC | CASSQGQYNYEQYF
TRBD1 | TRBJ2-7 | TRBV5-1 | - | TGCGCCAGCAGCTCCGTTTTATTCGGACAGGGCATCAACGAGCAGTACTTC | CASSSVLFGQGINEQYF
- | TRBJ2-7 | TRBV2 | - | TGTGCCAGCACCCAGACATTTACCTACGAGCAGTACTTC | CASTQTFTYEQYF
- | TRBJ2-1 | TRBV19 | - | TGTGCCAGTACCGGACCGTCTAGCGCCTACAATGAGCAGTTCTTC | CASTGPSSAYNEQFF
TRBD2 | TRBJ2-3 | TRBV2 | - | TGTGCCAGCAGTTTAGCGGGGTCCTTTACAGATACGCAGTATTTT | CASSLAGSFTDTQYF
- | TRBJ1-2 | TRBV21-1 | - | TGTGCCAGCCGAATCAGGGCCTATGGCTACACCTTC | CASRIRAYGYTF
- | TRBJ2-1 | TRBV5-1 | - | TGCGCCAGCAACTTGGGGGCCTCCAATGAGCAGTTCTTC | CASNLGASNEQFF
- | TRBJ2-1 | TRBV28 | - | TGTGCCAGCAGCTCGGGAGCAGCAAACGGCAATGAGCAGTTCTTC | CASSSGAANGNEQFF
- | TRBJ2-3 | TRBV19 | - | TGTGCCAGCGGACAGCCGATTAGCACAGATACGCAGTATTTT | CASGQPISTDTQYF
TRBD2 | TRBJ2-1 | TRBV6-4 | - | TGTGCCAGCAGTGTAAGCGGGGGGCTTGGCTCCTACAATGAGCAGTTCTTC | CASSVSGGLGSYNEQFF
- | TRBJ2-7 | TRBV4-1 | - | TGCGCCAGCAGCCAAGTGGGCAGCTCAACCTACGAGCAGTACTTC | CASSQVGSSTYEQYF
- | TRBJ2-1 | TRBV7-8 | - | TGTGCCAGCAGCTTAGTAGATGTCCACAATGAGCAGTTCTTC | CASSLVDVHNEQFF
- | TRBJ2-7 | TRBV6-5 | - | TGTGCCAGCAGACCCCTAGGAGACGAGGCCTCCGAGCAGTACTTC | CASRPLGDEASEQYF
TRBD1 | TRBJ1-1 | TRBV10-3 | - | TGTGCCATCAGCCGACAGGGGGACACTGAAGCTTTCTTT | CAISRQGDTEAFF
- | TRBJ2-1 | TRBV11-2 | - | TGTGCCAGCAGCTTAGAACTATCCTACAATGAGCAGTTCTTC | CASSLELSYNEQFF
TRBD1 | TRBJ1-1 | TRBV5-1 | - | TGCGCCAGCAGCTTGGGCGTGCAGGGGGTTGAAGCTTTCTTT | CASSLGVQGVEAFF
- | TRBJ1-1 | TRBV6-5 | - | TGTGCCAGCAGTTTAGACGGGAAGAACACTGAAGCTTTCTTT | CASSLDGKNTEAFF
TRBD2 | TRBJ2-5 | TRBV11-2 | - | TGTGCCAGCAGCTCCGGACTAGCGGGCCCGGGGGAGACCCAGTACTTC | CASSSGLAGPGETQYF
- | TRBJ1-2 | TRBV18 | - | TGTGCCAGCTCACCGCGCGATGCCCAGGGGATTAATGGCTACACCTTC | CASSPRDAQGINGYTF
TRBD1 | TRBJ2-5 | TRBV20-1 | - | TGCAGGGCGGACAGGGCAGAGACCCAGTACTTC | CRADRAETQYF
- | TRBJ2-1 | TRBV20-1 | few | TGCAGTGCCAGGCGGGACAATGAGCAGTTCTTC | CSARRDNEQFF
- | TRBJ2-3 | TRBV19 | - | TGTGCCAGTAAGGGGCTATACACAGATACGCAGTATTTT | CASKGLYTDTQYF
- | TRBJ1-2 | TRBV4-1 | - | TGCGCCAGCAGCCAAGGGCAGGTCGATTATGGCTACACCTTC | CASSQGQVDYGYTF
TRBD1 | TRBJ1-2 | TRBV2 | - | TGTGCCAGCAGTACCGACAGGGACCATGGCTACACCTTC | CASSTDRDHGYTF
- | TRBJ2-5 | TRBV27 | - | TGTGCCAGCAGTTTCCTAATGAATTGGGAGACCCAGTACTTC | CASSFLMNWETQYF
TRBD1 | TRBJ2-3 | TRBV28 | - | TGTGCCAGCAGGGGGAACCCGGGACAGGGGAGGACAGATACGCAGTATTTT | CASRGNPGQGRTDTQYF
TRBD1 | TRBJ1-4 | TRBV5-1 | - | TGCGCCAGCAGCCCGGACAGGGGGAATGAAAAACTGTTTTTT | CASSPDRGNEKLFF
- | TRBJ2-3 | TRBV12-5 | - | TGTGCTAGTGGTTTCTCCACAGATACGCAGTATTTT | CASGFSTDTQYF
TRBD1 | TRBJ1-2 | TRBV19 | - | TGTGCCAGTAGGGAGAACAGGGGCCGAAACTATGGCTACACCTTC | CASRENRGRNYGYTF
TRBD1 | TRBJ1-4 | TRBV14 | - | TGTGCCAGCAGCCGATTGGGCACAGGGGATGAAAAACTGTTTTTT | CASSRLGTGDEKLFF
- | TRBJ1-2 | TRBV6-4 | - | TGTGCCAGCAGGGGAAGGGAATTGGGACTCTATGGCTACACCTTC | CASRGRELGLYGYTF
- | TRBJ1-2 | TRBV11-3 | - | TGTGCCAGCAGTAGACAGGAGAGTGGCTACACCTTC | CASSRQESGYTF
- | TRBJ2-5 | TRBV28 | - | TGTGCCAGCAGTTCCCGAGAGACCCAGTACTTC | CASSSRETQYF
TRBD1 | TRBJ1-1 | TRBV5-1 | - | TGCGCCAGCAGCATGGGGACAGTTATGAACACTGAAGCTTTCTTT | CASSMGTVMNTEAFF